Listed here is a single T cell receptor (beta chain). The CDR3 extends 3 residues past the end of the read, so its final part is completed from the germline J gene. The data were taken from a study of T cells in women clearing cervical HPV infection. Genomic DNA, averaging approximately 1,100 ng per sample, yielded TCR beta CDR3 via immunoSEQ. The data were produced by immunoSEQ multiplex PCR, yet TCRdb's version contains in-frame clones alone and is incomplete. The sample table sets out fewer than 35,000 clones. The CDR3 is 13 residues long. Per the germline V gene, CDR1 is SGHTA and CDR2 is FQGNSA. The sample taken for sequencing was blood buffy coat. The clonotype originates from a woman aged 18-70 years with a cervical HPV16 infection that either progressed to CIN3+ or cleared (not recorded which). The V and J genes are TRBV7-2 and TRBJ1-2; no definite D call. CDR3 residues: CASSLAYTDTYTF. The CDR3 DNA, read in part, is TGTGCCAGCAGCTTAGCGTACACAGATACC.